These 17 T cell receptor beta chains came from one sample sequenced in a study of T-cell memory formation after mild COVID-19 (dated by TCRdb to about 2021). Receptors were amplified or captured by 5' RACE. The sample was run on an Illumina NovaSeq 6000. The raw public data were reprocessed by TCRdb itself: fastp quality trimming at Q25, MiXCR clonotype calling, in-frame beta chains only. Each CDR3 protein appears once, grouped with its most common genes and DNA. Here the sample has fewer than 250,000 distinct CDR3 sequences; 8% to 11% occur a single time. Of the sample, approximately 3% falls within the top ten clones. Sequenced material: PBMCs or a T cell subset sorted from them (not recorded which). The receptors were gathered from a man aged 18 to 30 who had mild COVID-19 (a few samples of this study predate the infection). The sample titles of this study are shuffled in the database, so cell type and time point are left out; the donor was told from shared clones.

This clonotype was observed many times. This rearrangement joins TRBV7-2 to TRBJ2-3; 10 bases are shared with TRBD1. V shed 4 bases and J 4 bases; nucleotides not matched to a gene: 2. This CDR3 has 14 amino acids. The germline CDR1 and CDR2 sequences are SGHTA and FQGNSA. CDR3 loop: CASSYGQGADTQYF. The CDR3 DNA reads as TGTGCCAGCAGCTACGGACAGGGGGCAGATACGCAGTATTTT.

The V call is TRBV2, the J call TRBJ2-1; D uncertain. This CDR3 spans 11 amino acids. CDR1 is SNHLY and CDR2 is FYNNEI in the germline V gene. V was pared by 7 bases and J by 9 bases, with 10 bases between. In DNA, the CDR3 is TGTGCCAGCACCCCCCGGAGTGAGCAGTTCTTC. This codes for CASTPRSEQFF.

This clonotype was seen more than once but under ten times. V and J are TRBV9 and TRBJ2-2; D not certain. This CDR3 has 14 residues. Germline V gives CDR1 SGDLS, CDR2 YYNGEE. The V gene lost 4 bases and the J gene lost 0 bases, with 7 bases spanning the gap. The CDR3 spells CASSLFPNTGELFF. The CDR3, as DNA: TGTGCCAGCAGCCTTTTTCCGAACACCGGGGAGCTGTTTTTT.

In this sample, this clonotype turned up many times. The J gene is TRBJ2-5, the V gene TRBV5-5; D perhaps matches TRBD1 (5 bases). This CDR3 comprises 16 residues. Per germline, CDR1 SGHKS and CDR2 YYEKEE (reference sequence). Trimming took 4 bases from V and 0 from J, leaving 16 bases between them. CDR3 nucleotide sequence: TGTGCCAGCAGCACGGTCGGTCAGGGCGACCAAGAGACCCAGTACTTC. Translated: CASSTVGQGDQETQYF.

V gene TRBV20-1 combines with J gene TRBJ2-2; 8 bases fit TRBD2. Germline V CDR1 and CDR2: DFQATT, SNEGSKA (reference sequence). The CDR3 consists of 15 residues. V dropped 3 bases and J dropped 4; count of bases not matched to a gene: 7. The CDR3 DNA follows: TGCAGTGCTAGTCACAGCGGGGGCACCACCGGGGAGCTGTTTTTT. This codes for CSASHSGGTTGELFF.

This clonotype was seen many times. This sequence joins TRBV5-1 and TRBJ1-5; D remains unclear. Looked up from germline, CDR1 is SGHRS and CDR2 is YFSETQ. The V gene lost 0 bases and the J gene lost 5 bases, with 9 bases spanning the gap. The CDR3 contains 14 residues. CDR3 loop: CASSLDGSDQPQHF. The CDR3 nucleotides read TGCGCCAGCAGCTTGGATGGGTCTGATCAGCCCCAGCATTTT.

In this sample, this clonotype turned up a few times. The V gene is TRBV29-1, the J gene TRBJ2-1, with a weak D call TRBD2 (7 bases). Trimming stripped 3 bases from V and 7 bases from J, with 13 bases between. In germline, CDR1 is SQVTM, CDR2 ANQGSEA. This CDR3 is built from 13 residues. CDR3 in DNA: TGCAGCGTTGATAGGGGGGGCAAGAATGAGCAGTTCTTC. Translating it yields CSVDRGGKNEQFF.

V gene TRBV7-2 combines with J gene TRBJ2-1; D is tentatively TRBD1 or TRBD2 (6 bases each). Trimming cost V 5 bases and J 0 bases, with 20 bases left between them. This CDR3 spans 18 amino acids. In germline, CDR1 is SGHTA, CDR2 FQGNSA. This chain's CDR3 is CASSPHGGGSSSYNEQFF. The CDR3 nucleotides read TGTGCCAGCAGCCCACACGGAGGGGGATCTAGCTCCTACAATGAGCAGTTCTTC. The full variable domain, in which reference TRBV7-2 and TRBJ2-1 provide the parts outside the CDR3, is GAGVSQSPSNKVTEKGKDVELRCDPISGHTALYWYRQSLGQGLEFLIYFQGNSAPDKSGLPSDRFSAERTGGSVSTLTIQRTQQEDSAVYLCASSPHGGGSSSYNEQFFGPGTRLTVL.

This clonotype appeared a few times. V usage is TRBV20-1 and J usage is TRBJ1-5; possible D gene TRBD1, 6 bases. This CDR3 region has 15 residues. Looked up from germline, CDR1 is DFQATT and CDR2 is SNEGSKA (reference sequence). Trimming cost V 6 bases and J 4 bases, with 19 bases left between them. CDR3 nucleotides: TGCAGTGCCCTTTGGGGGGGGCAGCGTAATCAGCCCCAGCATTTT. This translates into CSALWGGQRNQPQHF.

The chain carries TRBV5-1 and TRBJ2-2; 11 nucleotides agree with TRBD2. The trim removed 4 bases at V and 6 bases at J, leaving 8 bases unmatched. Germline V gene lookup returns CDR1 SGHRS and CDR2 YFSETQ. The length of the CDR3 is 16 residues. CDR3 amino acids: CASSQTSGDVAGELFF. CDR3 DNA: TGCGCCAGCAGCCAGACTAGCGGGGACGTCGCCGGGGAGCTGTTTTTT.

The table lists this clonotype with a few counts. The CDR3 DNA reads TGCAGCGTCCGGGACCCCAATCAGCCCCAGCATTTT. As protein: CSVRDPNQPQHF. This sequence joins TRBV29-1 and TRBJ1-5; D is possibly TRBD1 (5 bases). The CDR3 has 12 amino acids. CDR1 is SQVTM, CDR2 ANQGSEA, per germline. V lost 6 bases, J lost 3 bases, and 9 bases lay in between.

This clonotype was found a few times. This sequence joins TRBV6-2 or TRBV6-3 and TRBJ2-7, with D hard to call. This CDR3 has 12 amino acids. V gave up 8 bases and J gave up 2 bases, with 10 bases separating them. Germline assignment: CDR1 MNHEY and CDR2 SVGEGT. CDR3 bases: TGTGCCAGCGCGACCCGAACCTACGAGCAGTACTTC. Its translation is CASATRTYEQYF.

CDR3 sequence: CASTSGKRADTQYF. The CDR3 nucleotides are TGTGCCAGCACCAGCGGGAAACGTGCAGATACGCAGTATTTT. The J gene is TRBJ2-3, the V gene TRBV12-3 or TRBV12-4; 7 bases line up with TRBD2. J gave up 4 bases and V 7 bases, and 8 bases lay outside the gene matches. This CDR3 comprises 14 residues.

Only a few counts were recorded for this clonotype. J is TRBJ2-3 and V is TRBV7-2; a weak D match, TRBD1 (6 bases). Germline V gene data show CDR1 as SGHTA and CDR2 as FQGNSA. CDR3 length equals 15 residues. V was cut by 4 bases and J by 0 bases, with 11 bases left in between. The DNA of the CDR3 is TGTGCCAGCAGCTGGGGGCGCCCTAGCACAGATACGCAGTATTTT. It translates to CASSWGRPSTDTQYF.

This clonotype turned up a few times. This chain uses TRBV6-5 with TRBJ1-1; perhaps TRBD1 as D (6 bases). Trimming shortened V by 0 bases and J by 3 bases, and 11 bases separated the two germline ends. The germline V gene has CDR1 MNHEY and CDR2 SVGAGI. The CDR3 totals 15 residues. DNA of the CDR3: TGTGCCAGCAGTTACTCGAGGGCAGGGGACACTGAAGCTTTCTTT. This translates into CASSYSRAGDTEAFF.

The V call is TRBV5-1, the J call TRBJ2-1; D is undetermined. The CDR3 has 14 amino acids. CDR1 and CDR2 from the germline V gene are SGHRS and YFSETQ. Between the trimmed V and J ends, which lost 0 bases and 5 bases, there was a span of 9 bases. CDR3: CASSLVPAHNEQFF. DNA of the CDR3: TGCGCCAGCAGCTTGGTGCCAGCTCACAATGAGCAGTTCTTC.

V and J are TRBV7-3 and TRBJ2-7; D is undetermined. CDR3 length equals 14 residues. Per germline, CDR1 SGHTA and CDR2 FQGTGA. V was pared by 5 bases and J by 6 bases, with 17 bases between. CDR3 in amino acids: CASSLRGPSSEQYF. The CDR3, as DNA: TGTGCCAGCAGCCTCCGCGGCCCGTCCAGCGAGCAGTACTTC. Complete variable domain (other parts from reference TRBV7-3 and TRBJ2-7): GAGVSQTPSNKVTEKGKYVELRCDPISGHTALYWYRQSLGQGPEFLIYFQGTGAADDSGLPNDRFFAVRPEGSVSTLKIQRTERGDSAVYLCASSLRGPSSEQYFGPGTRLTVT.